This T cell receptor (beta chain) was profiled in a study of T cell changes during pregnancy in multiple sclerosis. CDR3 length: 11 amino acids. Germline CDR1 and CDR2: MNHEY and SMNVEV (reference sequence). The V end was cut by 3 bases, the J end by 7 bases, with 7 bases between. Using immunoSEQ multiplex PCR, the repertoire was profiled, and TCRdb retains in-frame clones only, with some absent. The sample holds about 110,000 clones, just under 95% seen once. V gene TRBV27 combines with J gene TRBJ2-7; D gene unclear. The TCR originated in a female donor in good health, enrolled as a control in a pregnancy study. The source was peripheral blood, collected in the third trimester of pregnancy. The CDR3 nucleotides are TGTGCCAGCAGTTTGAGGCAGGAGCAGTACTTC. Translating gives CASSLRQEQYF.